These 18 T cell receptor beta chains share one sample of origin, sequenced in a study of breast tumors, draining lymph nodes, adjacent tissues. MiXCR, run by TCRdb on the multiplex PCR reads, gives a single entry per CDR3 protein. The sample consists of just under 65,000 distinct CDR3 sequences, around 52% of them appearing once. Input material: breast tumor tissue. Receptors originate from a female donor with breast cancer. Some clones in this sample may be carry-over from other donors' samples.

The chain uses TRBV7-8 and TRBJ2-5, with D possibly TRBD2 on 5 matching bases. Looked up from germline, CDR1 is SGHVS and CDR2 is FQNEAQ. The CDR3 length is 15 residues. V lost 1 base, J lost 5 bases, and 14 bases lay in between. CDR3 DNA: TGTGCCAGCAGCTTAGGTCGAATACCGGGGGAGACCCAGTACTTC. Its translation: CASSLGRIPGETQYF.

CDR3 sequence: CASSLCFGANVLTF. CDR3 nucleotide sequence: TGTGCCAGCAGCTTATGTTTTGGGGCCAACGTCCTGACTTTC. J is TRBJ2-6 and V is TRBV7-3; D is unresolved. The CDR3 contains 14 residues. Per germline, CDR1 SGHTA and CDR2 FQGTGA. V gave up 2 bases and J gave up 3 bases, with 5 bases separating them.

A single count supports this clonotype. CDR3 nucleotide sequence: TGTGCCAGCAGCTCCACCGATGTCCTCGCAGATACGCAGCATTTT. Its protein is CASSSTDVLADTQHF. This sequence joins TRBV7-9 and TRBJ2-3; D is unresolved. With the DNA end fitting TRBJ1-5 better, the J assignment may be wrong. CDR1 is SEHNR and CDR2 is FQNEAQ in the germline V gene (reference sequence). The CDR3 extends over 15 amino acids.

The chain recombines TRBV19 with TRBJ2-3; D is uncertain. The CDR3 runs 12 residues. The germline CDR1 and CDR2 sequences are LNHDA and SQIVND (reference sequence). V was shortened by 8 bases and J by 11 bases, with 17 bases between the two germline ends. CDR3 sequence reads: CASSDTYNEQYF. The CDR3 DNA reads as TGTGCCAGTTCTGACACCTACAATGAGCAGTATTTT.

The rearrangement uses TRBV19 and TRBJ2-1; D not certain. This CDR3 region has 13 residues. V lost 5 bases to trimming and J lost 9 bases, with 14 bases between them. Germline CDR1 and CDR2: LNHDA and SQIVND (reference sequence). The CDR3 DNA follows: TGTGCCAGTAGTGGCTCGTCGGAGTCTGAGCAGTTCTTC. Its protein is CASSGSSESEQFF. The full variable domain, its missing parts supplied by reference TRBV19 and TRBJ2-1, is DGGITQSPKYLFRKEGQNVTLSCEQNLNHDAMYWYRQDPGQGLRLIYYSQIVNDFQKGDIAEGYSVSREKKESFPLTVTSAQKNPTAFYLCASSGSSESEQFFGPGTRLTVL.

This chain joins TRBV20-1 and TRBJ1-4, with 10 bases lining up with TRBD1. This CDR3 spans 15 amino acids. CDR1 DFQATT and CDR2 SNEGSKA come from the germline V gene (reference sequence). Trimming removed 5 bases from V and 5 bases from J; junction bases left unmatched: 8. CDR3 sequence reads: CSASRQGQGNEKLFF. In nucleotides, the CDR3 is TGCAGTGCTTCAAGACAGGGACAGGGGAATGAAAAACTGTTTTTT.

Points on this clonotype: Just one base apart from a much larger clone, this may be a read error. The rearrangement joins TRBV20-1 to TRBJ2-1; a possible D gene is TRBD2 (5 bases). The CDR3 extends over 12 amino acids. Per the germline V gene, CDR1 is DFQATT and CDR2 is SNEGSKA (reference sequence). The CDR3 DNA is TGCAGTGCTACGCGGACTTACAATGAGCCGTTCTTC. Translation: CSATRTYNEPFF.

The rearrangement joins TRBV6-1 to TRBJ2-3; 12 bases match TRBD2. Per germline, CDR1 MNHNS and CDR2 SASEGT. There are 18 residues in the CDR3. With V trimmed by 6 bases and J by 6 bases, 16 bases remained unmatched. The CDR3, as DNA: TGTGCCAGCAGGAAGAGCCTGACTAGCGGGAGTTTGAGGGATACGCAGTATTTT. This encodes CASRKSLTSGSLRDTQYF.

This clonotype was seen only once. The chain couples TRBV12-3 or TRBV12-4 to TRBJ2-5, with 7 bases lining up with TRBD1. Trimming cost V 7 bases and J 4 bases; bases outside gene matches: 12. The CDR3 sequence is 15 residues long. The CDR3 reads CASITGQARGETQYF. The CDR3 DNA is TGTGCCAGCATCACTGGACAGGCAAGAGGAGAGACCCAGTACTTC.

By share, this clonotype ranks as medium-sized. The V call is TRBV24-1, the J call TRBJ2-1; D is possibly TRBD2 (5 bases). This CDR3 has 12 amino acids. The germline gives CDR1 KGHDR, CDR2 SFDVKD. V was shortened by 4 bases and J by 9 bases, with 9 bases between the two germline ends. CDR3 amino acids: CATSEQTTEQFF. The CDR3 region has the DNA TGTGCCACCAGTGAGCAGACTACTGAGCAGTTCTTC.

This clonotype was counted at least ten times. This sequence joins TRBV3-1 and TRBJ2-1, with D possibly TRBD1 on 6 matching bases. The CDR3 covers 13 residues. Germline V gene lookup returns CDR1 LGHDT and CDR2 YNNKEL (reference sequence). V was clipped by 7 bases and J by 4 bases, with 11 bases between them. Here the CDR3 reads CASTPGTYNEQFF. In DNA form, the CDR3 reads TGTGCCAGCACTCCAGGGACATACAATGAGCAGTTCTTC.

CDR3 region: CASMELDNQPQHF. Written as DNA, the CDR3 is TGTGCCAGCATGGAGCTAGACAATCAGCCCCAGCATTTT. V and J are TRBV6-4 and TRBJ1-5; no reliable D call. V gave up 7 bases and J gave up 3 bases, with 10 bases separating them. Germline V gene lookup returns CDR1 MRHNA and CDR2 SNTAGT. CDR3 length equals 13 residues.

The chain has TRBV7-9 and TRBJ2-7; D unclear. V lost 0 bases to trimming and J lost 10 bases, with 13 bases between them. Germline CDR1 SEHNR, CDR2 FQNEAQ (reference sequence). The CDR3 is made up of 13 amino acids. The CDR3 bases are TGTGCCAGCAGCTTAGCAAATGAGCATTTCCAGTACTTC. Residues: CASSLANEHFQYF.

Worth noting for this clonotype: As the CDR3 is not closed by the conserved phenylalanine or tryptophan, this likely results from a read error. The gene calls are TRBV19 and TRBJ1-2; weak D call: TRBD1 (6 bases). V was trimmed by 5 bases and J by 7 bases, leaving 23 bases between them. This CDR3 has 16 amino acids. Germline V lookup: CDR1 LNHDA, CDR2 SQIVND (reference sequence). CDR3 bases: TGTGCCAGTAGTGGGTTCGGGCGCGGGGGCACTACTGGCTACACCTCC. Its protein is CASSGFGRGGTTGYTS.

The rearrangement uses TRBV6-6 and TRBJ1-6; TRBD1 might be the D (5 bases). V lost 0 bases to trimming and J lost 10 bases, with 7 bases between them. The length of the CDR3 is 13 residues. In germline, CDR1 is MNHNY, CDR2 SVGAGI (reference sequence). This chain's CDR3 is CASSYSEGSPLHF. Here the CDR3 DNA reads TGTGCCAGCAGTTACTCTGAGGGGTCACCCCTCCACTTT.

The rearrangement links TRBV15 to TRBJ2-7, with 7 bases matching TRBD2. Per the germline V gene, CDR1 is LNHNV and CDR2 is YYDKDF (reference sequence). The CDR3 consists of 15 residues. With V trimmed by 3 bases and J by 1 base, 6 bases remained unmatched. CDR3 region: CATSRGEGGSYEQYF. In DNA form, the CDR3 reads TGTGCCACCAGCAGGGGGGAGGGAGGGTCCTACGAGCAGTACTTC.

This clonotype was seen at least ten times. V and J are TRBV5-8 and TRBJ1-5; no reliable D call. The ends were cut back, 2 bases at V and 10 bases at J, with 13 bases in the middle. Per the germline V gene, CDR1 is SGHTS and CDR2 is YDEGEE. The CDR3 extends over 13 amino acids. The CDR3 region is CASSLTPGNPQHF. The CDR3 DNA reads as TGTGCCAGCAGCTTAACACCGGGAAATCCCCAGCATTTT.

This chain uses TRBV15 with TRBJ1-5, with 10 bases identical to TRBD1. Germline-derived CDR1 and CDR2 are LNHNV and YYDKDF (reference sequence). The CDR3 is 15 amino acids. After removal of 3 bases from V and 4 bases from J, the junction contained 3 bases not matched to a gene. CDR3 loop: CATSSRTGGNQPQHF. The CDR3 region has the DNA TGTGCCACCAGCAGTCGGACAGGGGGGAATCAGCCCCAGCATTTT.